Shown below are 24 T cell receptor beta chains from a single sample sequenced in a study of CD8+ T cells in alopecia areata. Sequencing templates came from extracted RNA that was reverse transcribed into cDNA. Assay used: immunoSEQ multiplex PCR; TCRdb lists only in-frame clones, some missing. The table records about 150,000 clones, 62% of them present only once. The sequencing input was CD8+ T cells sorted from blood. These receptors all come from a human donor in good health.

As regards this clone: Other DNA sequences in this specimen translate into the identical CDR3. The genes are TRBV27 and TRBJ1-1, with TRBD1 matching 9 bases. This CDR3 is 13 amino acids long. Per germline, CDR1 MNHEY and CDR2 SMNVEV (reference sequence). Losses at the gene ends were 3 bases for V and 5 bases for J; bases not matched to a gene: 1. The CDR3 is CASSFGTGTEAFF. CDR3 bases: TGTGCCAGCAGTTTCGGGACAGGGACTGAAGCTTTCTTT.

This chain connects TRBV21-1 to TRBJ2-4; no check of the table's D call, TRBD2, against the DNA was made. TRBV21-1 is labeled a pseudogene. CDR3 length equals 11 residues. The CDR3 spells CASSKIEVPYF. The DNA of the CDR3 is TGTGCCAGCAGCAAAATCGAGGTCCCGTACTTC.

This chain uses TRBV7-9 with TRBJ2-5; D is possibly TRBD2 (6 bases). CDR1 SEHNR and CDR2 FQNEAQ come from the germline V gene (reference sequence). V lost 1 base and J lost 5, with 11 bases in between. The length of the CDR3 is 14 residues. CDR3: CASSLEAEGETQYF. The CDR3 DNA reads TGTGCCAGCAGCTTAGAGGCGGAGGGGGAGACCCAGTACTTC.

Details on this clone: The same CDR3 can be traced to other DNA sequences in this sample. This chain links TRBV5-1 with TRBJ2-7; D is possibly TRBD1 (6 bases). The V gene lost 4 bases and the J gene lost 1 base, with 9 bases spanning the gap. This CDR3 is 13 amino acids long. CDR1 SGHRS and CDR2 YFSETQ come from the germline V gene. This CDR3 reads CASSLGQSYEQYF. The CDR3 DNA reads TGCGCCAGCAGCCTCGGACAGTCCTACGAGCAGTACTTC.

This chain uses TRBV29-1 with TRBJ1-2; 9 bases line up with TRBD1. This CDR3 comprises 13 residues. CDR1 is SQVTM and CDR2 is ANQGSEA in the germline V gene. J lost 2 bases, V lost 7 bases, and 5 bases had no gene match. The CDR3 sequence is CSARDRENYGYTF. The CDR3 nucleotides are TGCAGCGCTCGGGACAGGGAGAACTATGGCTACACCTTC.

V gene TRBV29-1 combines with J gene TRBJ2-3; D not resolved. This CDR3 is built from 13 residues. V was clipped by 1 base and J by 2 bases, with 7 bases between them. The germline CDR1 and CDR2 sequences are SQVTM and ANQGSEA. CDR3 nucleotides: TGCAGCGTTGAAGCAGGCGTCACAGATACGCAGTATTTT. This codes for CSVEAGVTDTQYF.

This chain connects TRBV7-6 to TRBJ1-1; D is undetermined. Germline V gene lookup returns CDR1 SGHVS and CDR2 FNYEAQ. This CDR3 is 12 amino acids long. V lost 1 base, J lost 10 bases, and 10 bases lay in between. The CDR3 sequence: CASSLDGVVAFF. The DNA of the CDR3 is TGTGCCAGCAGCTTAGACGGGGTGGTAGCTTTCTTT.

The chain joins TRBV6-5 to TRBJ2-1; 7 nucleotides agree with TRBD1. This CDR3 is built from 13 residues. V lost 6 bases and J lost 2; bases outside the gene matches: 1. Germline CDR1 and CDR2: MNHEY and SVGAGI. The CDR3 region is CASSDRAYNEQFF. The CDR3 nucleotides are TGTGCCAGCAGCGACAGGGCCTACAATGAGCAGTTCTTC.

The chain has TRBV7-9 and TRBJ2-3, with a weak D call TRBD2 (6 bases). V lost 7 bases to trimming and J lost 1 base, with 15 bases between them. The CDR3 contains 15 residues. The germline V gene encodes CDR1 SEHNR and CDR2 FQNEAQ (reference sequence). In DNA form, the CDR3 reads TGTGCCAGCACCCACGGGGGATCGGGCACAGATACGCAGTATTTT. Translation gives CASTHGGSGTDTQYF. The whole variable domain, remainder taken from reference TRBV7-9 and TRBJ2-3, is DTGVSQNPRHKITKRGQNVTFRCDPISEHNRLYWYRQTLGQGPEFLTYFQNEAQLEKSRLLSDRFSAERPKGSFSTLEIQRTEQGDSAMYLCASTHGGSGTDTQYFGPGTRLTVL.

In this sample, this clone turned up a few times. Within the sample, other DNA sequences also encode this same CDR3. The CDR3 region has the DNA TGTGCCAGCAGCTTAGAGCAGCAAGAGACCCAGTACTTC. Protein: CASSLEQQETQYF. V and J are TRBV11-2 and TRBJ2-5; D remains unclear. With 0 bases removed from V and 2 bases from J, the gap between germline ends came to 4 bases. CDR3 length equals 13 residues. The germline V gene has CDR1 SGHAT and CDR2 FQNNGV. Together with reference TRBV11-2 and TRBJ2-5, the CDR3 gives the full variable domain: EAGVAQSPRYKIIEKRQSVAFWCNPISGHATLYWYQQILGQGPKLLIQFQNNGVVDDSQLPKDRFSAERLKGVDSTLKIQPAKLEDSAVYLCASSLEQQETQYFGPGTRLLVL.

The sample holds a few counts of this clone. This chain connects TRBV11-2 to TRBJ2-2; D unclear. CDR3 size: 13 residues. Trimming shortened V by 3 bases and J by 4 bases, and 6 bases separated the two germline ends. Germline CDR1 is SGHAT and CDR2 is FQNNGV. The CDR3 DNA reads as TGTGCCAGCAGCTTCGGAATCACCGGGGAGCTGTTTTTT. Translation: CASSFGITGELFF.

The chain links TRBV7-9 to TRBJ2-1, with no clear D. Germline CDR1 SEHNR, CDR2 FQNEAQ (reference sequence). The CDR3 covers 15 residues. V was cut by 4 bases and J by 8 bases, with 18 bases left in between. The CDR3 protein is CASSSGELLGDEQFF. The CDR3 nucleotides read TGTGCCAGCAGCTCCGGTGAGCTCCTTGGCGATGAGCAGTTCTTC.

The chain has TRBV27 and TRBJ2-7; 12 nucleotides line up with TRBD1. Germline V gene lookup returns CDR1 MNHEY and CDR2 SMNVEV (reference sequence). The CDR3 runs to 13 residues. J gave up 6 bases and V 6 bases, and 3 bases lay outside the gene matches. CDR3 nucleotides: TGTGCCAGCAGCGGGACAGGGGGCCCCGAGCAGTACTTC. Protein product: CASSGTGGPEQYF.

The chain links TRBV30 to TRBJ2-7; TRBD2 matches 10 bases. Trimming at V came to 2 bases and at J to 0 bases, leaving 4 bases not matched to a gene. The CDR3 spans 15 residues. In germline, CDR1 is GTSNPN, CDR2 SVGIG (reference sequence). The CDR3 DNA is TGTGCCTGGAGTCCTAGCGGGGGCAGCTCCTACGAGCAGTACTTC. This sequence encodes CAWSPSGGSSYEQYF.

The V call is TRBV27, the J call TRBJ2-1, with TRBD2 matching over 7 bases. CDR1 and CDR2 from the germline V gene are MNHEY and SMNVEV (reference sequence). The CDR3 contains 12 residues. The V gene end was trimmed by 8 bases and the J gene end by 6 bases; junction bases not matched to a gene: 4. DNA for the CDR3: TGTGCCAGCTATTCTAGCGGCAATGAGCAGTTCTTC. Translation gives CASYSSGNEQFF.

The chain combines TRBV28 with TRBJ2-7, with D uncertain. Germline values: CDR1 MDHEN, CDR2 SYDVKM. V gave up 5 bases and J gave up 2 bases, with 13 bases separating them. The CDR3 contains 14 residues. The CDR3 reads CASSPPGGAYEQYF. The CDR3 DNA reads TGTGCCAGCAGTCCGCCCGGTGGGGCCTACGAGCAGTACTTC.

The CDR3 DNA follows: TGTGCCAGCAGTTTAAGGAGCGAGGGGGCAGATACGCAGTATTTT. Its protein product is CASSLRSEGADTQYF. This chain joins TRBV28 and TRBJ2-3, with D perhaps matching TRBD1 (6 bases). CDR1 and CDR2 from the germline V gene are MDHEN and SYDVKM. The CDR3 runs to 15 residues. With 2 bases removed from V and 4 bases from J, the gap between germline ends came to 13 bases.

The rearrangement joins TRBV29-1 to TRBJ2-7; D is ambiguous. The CDR3 is made up of 10 amino acids. Germline lookup yields CDR1 SQVTM and CDR2 ANQGSEA. V lost 5 bases, J lost 2 bases, and 4 bases lay in between. The DNA for the CDR3 is TGCAGCGTTTTTACCTACGAGCAGTACTTC. Encoded protein: CSVFTYEQYF.

This clone was seen only a few times. The chain has TRBV29-1 and TRBJ2-1; D remains unclear. This CDR3 comprises 14 residues. V gave up 8 bases and J gave up 2 bases, with 16 bases separating them. Germline V gene sequence: CDR1 SQVTM, CDR2 ANQGSEA. CDR3 DNA: TGCAGCATCCAACTGCCCTCTACCTACAATGAGCAGTTCTTC. Translation: CSIQLPSTYNEQFF.

The rearrangement uses TRBV15 and TRBJ2-3; D gene unclear. Germline V gene lookup returns CDR1 LNHNV and CDR2 YYDKDF (reference sequence). The CDR3 sequence is 11 residues long. The V and J ends lost 1 base and 5 bases respectively, with 1 base between them. This CDR3 is CATSRGDTQYF. DNA of the CDR3: TGTGCCACCAGCAGAGGAGATACGCAGTATTTT.

Turning to this clone: Other DNA sequences in the sample encode the same CDR3. This chain joins TRBV19 and TRBJ2-3; 11 bases map to TRBD2. The germline V gene encodes CDR1 LNHDA and CDR2 SQIVND (reference sequence). The junction had 4 bases not matched to a gene; V was cut back by 3 bases and J by 5 bases. This CDR3 spans 15 amino acids. The CDR3 nucleotides are TGTGCCAGTAGTATTTCTGGGACTAGCGGAGATACGCAGTATTTT. Residues: CASSISGTSGDTQYF.

This chain joins TRBV2 and TRBJ2-7, with TRBD1 matching 10 bases. The germline V gene has CDR1 SNHLY and CDR2 FYNNEI. V shed 5 bases and J 5 bases; nucleotides not matched to a gene: 6. The CDR3 has 14 residues. CDR3 residues: CASSKGQGYDEQYF. In DNA, the CDR3 is TGTGCCAGCAGTAAGGGACAGGGGTATGACGAGCAGTACTTC.

The V and J genes are TRBV7-2 and TRBJ2-3; no firm D call. Trimming removed 5 bases from V and 6 bases from J, with 12 bases in between. The CDR3 has 13 residues. Per the germline V gene, CDR1 is SGHTA and CDR2 is FQGNSA. The CDR3 region has the DNA TGTGCCAGCAGCACCGTGACTGCGGATACGCAGTATTTT. As protein: CASSTVTADTQYF. The full variable domain, its missing parts supplied by reference TRBV7-2 and TRBJ2-3, is GAGVSQSPSNKVTEKGKDVELRCDPISGHTALYWYRQSLGQGLEFLIYFQGNSAPDKSGLPSDRFSAERTGGSVSTLTIQRTQQEDSAVYLCASSTVTADTQYFGPGTRLTVL.

This sequence joins TRBV4-1 and TRBJ1-5; 7 positions match TRBD1. Germline V gives CDR1 MGHRA, CDR2 YSYEKL. This CDR3 spans 16 amino acids. V shed 1 base, J shed 4 bases, and the junction held 7 bases outside the gene matches. This CDR3 reads CASSQGRGGQNQPQHF. CDR3 in DNA: TGCGCCAGCAGCCAAGGGCGTGGGGGACAGAATCAGCCCCAGCATTTT.